This T cell receptor beta chain came from a study of chemoradiotherapy in HPV16-positive cancers. Study context: Candidate HPV-specific clones and shared TCR motifs came from two HPV16-positive patients.

Libraries were prepared by immunoSEQ multiplex PCR; TCRdb keeps only in-frame clonotypes and omits some of them. The top ten hold approximately 3% of the sample, which has several thousand clones, approximately 94% seen once. A note on this clone: The antigen remains unidentified.

CDR3 length: 15 amino acids. Germline CDR1 reads MNHNS; CDR2 reads SASEGT. The V gene end was trimmed by 3 bases and the J gene end by 5 bases; junction bases not matched to a gene: 8. General study findings and limits: For HPV16-positive patients, expanding HPV-responsive T cells associated with longer recurrence-free survival. Functional assays defining HPV-specific T cells used only two HPV16-positive patients. Candidate HPV-specific clones and E7-related TCR motifs grew in tumor during treatment.

Collection of the sample occurred from a patient who underwent chemoradiotherapy. This sequence was found in a human donor with HPV-associated anogenital cancer. The rearrangement joins TRBV6-1 to TRBJ2-7; 9 bases fit TRBD1. For the CDR3, the DNA is TGTGCCAGCAGTGAGGTCACAGGGGGCTCGGACGAGCAGTACTTC. This translates into CASSEVTGGSDEQYF.